One sample yielded the 13 T cell receptor beta chains listed below, sequenced in a study of CD8 T cells in Susac syndrome. Reverse transcription of about 0.45 to 1 ug RNA was carried out with random hexamers. Each CDR3 protein is one row after TCRdb ran MiXCR on the immunoSEQ multiplex PCR reads. In the table there are more than 75,000 distinct CDR3 sequences, approximately 92% of which are singletons. The sample comprised CD8+ T cells from PBMCs. The receptors come from a human donor in good health.

The V and J genes are TRBV19 and TRBJ2-6; D is uncertain. The CDR3 runs 14 residues. Germline V gene lookup returns CDR1 LNHDA and CDR2 SQIVND (reference sequence). The V and J ends lost 5 bases and 4 bases respectively, with 9 bases between them. The CDR3 DNA reads as TGTGCCAGTAGTTCGAGTCTGGGGGCCAACGTCCTGACTTTC. Amino acids: CASSSSLGANVLTF.

V gene TRBV2 combines with J gene TRBJ2-5; D possibly matches TRBD1 or TRBD2 (6 bases each). V lost 7 bases to trimming and J lost 7 bases, with 28 bases between them. Per the germline V gene, CDR1 is SNHLY and CDR2 is FYNNEI. This CDR3 is 17 amino acids long. Here the CDR3 reads CASIGGGDPRGSGTQYF. For the CDR3, the DNA is TGTGCCAGCATTGGGGGCGGGGACCCTCGCGGATCGGGGACCCAGTACTTC.

The genes are TRBV5-4 and TRBJ1-1; TRBD1 is a possible D gene (6 bases). The germline V gene has CDR1 SGHNT and CDR2 YYREEE (reference sequence). The ends were cut back, 4 bases at V and 1 base at J, with 23 bases in the middle. This CDR3 has 18 residues. CDR3 amino acids: CASSTTPSKGVQNTEAFF. The CDR3 nucleotides read TGTGCCAGCAGCACCACACCGTCTAAGGGGGTGCAGAACACTGAAGCTTTCTTT. Complete variable domain (other parts from reference TRBV5-4 and TRBJ1-1): ETGVTQSPTHLIKTRGQQVTLRCSSQSGHNTVSWYQQALGQGPQFIFQYYREEENGRGNFPPRFSGLQFPNYSSELNVNALELDDSALYLCASSTTPSKGVQNTEAFFGQGTRLTVV.

The CDR3 DNA reads as TGTGCCAGCAGTGCGGGGCTCACCGGGGAGCTGTTTTTT. Amino acid sequence: CASSAGLTGELFF. The chain recombines TRBV6-5 with TRBJ2-2, with D tentatively TRBD2 (6 bases). V was trimmed by 5 bases and J by 4 bases, leaving 8 bases between them. CDR3 size: 13 residues. The germline V gene encodes CDR1 MNHEY and CDR2 SVGAGI.

The chain couples TRBV4-1 to TRBJ1-2, with 8 bases identical to TRBD1. The germline V gene encodes CDR1 MGHRA and CDR2 YSYEKL. The CDR3 has 15 amino acids. The V segment lost 1 base and the J segment 4 bases; nucleotides outside the gene matches: 5. The CDR3 DNA reads as TGCGCCAGCAGCCAAGCCCGACAGGGGAGCTATGGCTACACCTTC. Protein product: CASSQARQGSYGYTF.

J is TRBJ2-1 and V is TRBV6-2 or TRBV6-3; 10 bases agree with TRBD2. This CDR3 comprises 14 residues. The junction had 6 bases not matched to a gene; V was cut back by 5 bases and J by 8 bases. Germline values: CDR1 MNHEY, CDR2 SVGEGT. CDR3 residues: CASSLAGARYEQFF. CDR3 nucleotides: TGTGCCAGCAGTCTAGCGGGGGCGCGGTATGAGCAGTTCTTC.

The chain carries TRBV12-3 or TRBV12-4 and TRBJ1-5; TRBD1 matches 9 bases. The CDR3 loop spans 14 amino acids. The ends lost 3 bases at V and 5 bases at J; junction bases unmatched: 2. DNA of the CDR3: TGTGCCAGCAGTTTTTGGACAGGGGATCAGCCCCAGCATTTT. Its protein is CASSFWTGDQPQHF.

The chain combines TRBV27 with TRBJ2-7; 15 bases are shared with TRBD2. Germline V gives CDR1 MNHEY, CDR2 SMNVEV (reference sequence). V gave up 6 bases and J gave up 2 bases; unmatched junction bases: 14. The length of the CDR3 is 19 residues. The CDR3 protein is CASSLRGGLAGGRAYEQYF. The CDR3 bases are TGTGCCAGCAGCCTTAGAGGGGGACTAGCGGGGGGCAGGGCCTACGAGCAGTACTTC.

The chain employs TRBV29-1 and TRBJ1-2; D ambiguous. The germline V and J ends were trimmed by 1 base and 5 bases, with 14 bases remaining between them. Germline loops: CDR1 SQVTM, CDR2 ANQGSEA. There are 14 residues in the CDR3. The CDR3 reads CSVEVGGVGYGYTF. CDR3 nucleotide sequence: TGCAGCGTTGAAGTCGGCGGAGTAGGGTATGGCTACACCTTC.

The V and J genes are TRBV4-1 and TRBJ2-7; TRBD2 agrees at 7 bases. Germline assignment: CDR1 MGHRA and CDR2 YSYEKL. The J segment lost 4 bases and the V segment lost 0 bases, leaving 6 bases of the junction unmatched. The CDR3 has 15 amino acids. The CDR3 here is CASSQDPSGEYEQYF. The CDR3 DNA is TGCGCCAGCAGCCAAGATCCAAGCGGGGAGTACGAGCAGTACTTC.

This sequence joins TRBV9 and TRBJ1-2; D possibly corresponds to TRBD1 (6 bases). V was pared by 0 bases and J by 8 bases, with 11 bases between. The V gene's germline CDR1 is SGDLS and CDR2 YYNGEE. The CDR3 has 13 residues. CDR3 coding DNA: TGTGCCAGCAGCGTAGGCAGGGGAGGAGGCTACACCTTC. Its translation: CASSVGRGGGYTF.

The chain carries TRBV9 and TRBJ1-2; TRBD1 matches at 8 bases. This CDR3 has 15 residues. Germline trimming cut 4 bases from V and 2 bases from J; bases unmatched to any gene: 7. Germline assignment: CDR1 SGDLS and CDR2 YYNGEE. CDR3 nucleotides: TGTGCCAGCAGCCCATGGGACAGGACCAACTATGGCTACACCTTC. Translation: CASSPWDRTNYGYTF.

CDR3 residues: CASSVWTGHNQPQHF. The CDR3 coding sequence is TGTGCCAGCAGTGTGTGGACAGGGCACAATCAGCCCCAGCATTTT. The chain employs TRBV6-5 and TRBJ1-5; 8 bases align to TRBD1. CDR3 size: 15 residues. Germline V gives CDR1 MNHEY, CDR2 SVGAGI. The junction had 6 bases not matched to a gene; V was cut back by 5 bases and J by 3 bases.